Listed here are 5 T cell receptor beta chains from one sample, sequenced in a study of blood T cell repertoires in COVID-19. This table comes from immunoSEQ multiplex PCR, and its TCRdb copy is limited to in-frame clones, with some not included. This table holds hundreds of thousands of clones, around 90% found once. The sequencing input was PBMCs or T cells enriched from blood (not recorded which). These receptors were collected from a man aged 30-40 years who had been exposed to COVID-19.

This chain joins TRBV18 and TRBJ1-2; D unclear. CDR1 is KGHSH, CDR2 LQKENI, per germline. The CDR3 spans 17 residues. Trimming stripped 2 bases from V and 2 bases from J, with 18 bases between. CDR3 bases: TGTGCCAGCTCACCATATTTTGGCCTAGAGATCAACTATGGCTACACCTTC. It is translated as CASSPYFGLEINYGYTF.

The V and J genes are TRBV12-3 or TRBV12-4 and TRBJ1-6; 7 nucleotides line up with TRBD1. The J segment lost 9 bases and the V segment lost 6 bases, leaving 5 bases of the junction unmatched. This CDR3 has 13 amino acids. The CDR3 reads CASSRQGLSPLHF. The CDR3, as DNA: TGTGCCAGCAGCAGACAGGGCCTTTCACCCCTCCACTTT.

This clone was detected only a few times. The rearrangement uses TRBV28 and TRBJ1-5; 7 bases match TRBD1. V was pared by 6 bases and J by 5 bases, with 4 bases of the junction left unmatched. This CDR3 spans 13 amino acids. Germline lookup yields CDR1 MDHEN and CDR2 SYDVKM. The CDR3, as DNA: TGTGCCAGCAGGAATACAGGGGATCAGCCCCAGCATTTT. It yields the protein CASRNTGDQPQHF.

This chain links TRBV6-2 or TRBV6-3 with TRBJ1-2; 8 nucleotides agree with TRBD1. With 0 bases clipped from V and 5 bases from J, the junction kept 2 bases outside the gene matches. Germline loops: CDR1 MNHEY, CDR2 SVGEGT. The CDR3 spans 14 residues. DNA for the CDR3: TGTGCCAGCAGTTACTCGAACAGGGGGTATGGCTACACCTTC. Translated, it gives CASSYSNRGYGYTF.

This clone showed up just a few times. This chain joins TRBV5-8 and TRBJ1-4; a weak D match, TRBD1 (6 bases). Germline V gene sequence: CDR1 SGHTS, CDR2 YDEGEE. The CDR3 length is 17 residues. V shed 4 bases and J shed 4 bases, with 20 bases lying between them. The CDR3 DNA is TGTGCCAGCAGCCGAGGGACATCCTCAGGACTTAATGAAAAACTGTTTTTT. The encoded protein is CASSRGTSSGLNEKLFF.